A single count supports the clone carrying this T cell receptor (beta chain). CDR3 length: 12 residues. The V end was cut by 6 bases, the J end by 6 bases, with 9 bases between. From germline, CDR1 is LNHDA and CDR2 SQIVND (reference sequence). The sample is drawn from a study of blood T cell repertoires in COVID-19. In the study overall: The samples span acute and convalescent COVID-19 from the United States, Italy and Spain. The cDNA or gDNA used as material had been derived from T cells, B-cell-depleted T cells, or PBMCs.

Enrolled during active infection, Seattle patients were then followed longitudinally. Original handling: Reference gene primer amplification gave estimated nucleated cell counts. Data came from immunoSEQ multiplex PCR; TCRdb stores just in-frame clones and leaves some out. D and trimming were read from the DNA, whereas the V and J calls and clone size are those reported in that table. This table holds 200,000 to 250,000 clones, 82% found once. The sequencing sample was made of peripheral blood. The rearrangement uses TRBV19 and TRBJ1-3, with no clear D. This sequence originates from a woman aged 65 to 85 with COVID-19, enrolled during active disease. As DNA, the CDR3 is TGTGCCAGTAGCCCCCAGGCAAACACCATATATTTT. It codes for CASSPQANTIYF.